These T cell receptor beta chains were read from a single sample in a study of cytomegalovirus exposure and HLA in healthy donors. The method was immunoSEQ multiplex PCR; TCRdb's version includes in-frame clones alone and lacks a portion of them. The sample holds more than 80,000 clones, about 75% seen once. The sequenced material came from PBMCs. These receptors were taken from a middle-aged man in good health and CMV-seronegative. Each CDR3 is given with its conserved first and last residue. The D gene is left open where the match is weak. Expanded clones are given a class, and other clones once, few, many or no size at all.

cdr3_aa cdr3_nt d_call j_call v_call clone_size
CASRYRGSGTDTQYF TGTGCCAGCAGGTACAGGGGCTCGGGAACAGATACGCAGTATTTT TRBD1 TRBJ2-3 TRBV6-1 -
CASSLGAGGTDTQYF TGTGCCAGCAGCTTAGGGGCAGGGGGGACAGATACGCAGTATTTT - TRBJ2-3 TRBV13 -
CASSPNTGEQYF TGTGCCAGCAGCCCGAACACGGGTGAGCAGTACTTC - TRBJ2-5 TRBV6-6 -
CASSYSWGRGNTEAFF TGTGCCAGCAGTTACTCCTGGGGTCGGGGGAACACTGAAGCTTTCTTT - TRBJ1-1 TRBV6-5 -
CSGRTQGGVGYTF TGCAGCGGCCGAACGCAGGGGGGAGTTGGCTACACCTTC TRBD1 TRBJ1-2 TRBV29-1 -
CASSDRDPYEQYF TGTGCCAGTTCGGACAGGGACCCCTACGAGCAGTACTTC TRBD1 TRBJ2-7 TRBV19 -
CASSSETGGSYGYTF TGCGCCAGCAGCTCCGAGACAGGGGGTAGCTATGGCTACACCTTC TRBD1 TRBJ1-2 TRBV5-1 -
CASSQDEASGGNEQFF TGTGCCAGCAGCCAAGATGAGGCTAGCGGGGGGAATGAGCAGTTCTTC TRBD2 TRBJ2-1 TRBV4-2 many
CASSVLLMNTEAFF TGTGCCAGCAGCGTACTATTGATGAACACTGAAGCTTTCTTT - TRBJ1-1 TRBV9 -
CASSLDQDSYADTQYF TGTGCCAGCAGCTTAGACCAGGACAGTTACGCAGATACGCAGTATTTT - TRBJ2-3 TRBV5-5 once
CASSIGSGIGDEQYF TGTGCCAGTAGTATAGGGTCCGGGATTGGCGACGAGCAGTACTTC - TRBJ2-7 TRBV19 -
CASSPSSGTTDTQYF TGTGCCAGTAGTCCTTCTAGCGGGACCACAGATACGCAGTATTTT TRBD2 TRBJ2-3 TRBV19 -
CASSAGTATNTQYF TGTGCCAGCAGCGCCGGGACAGCCACTAATACGCAGTATTTT TRBD1 TRBJ2-3 TRBV5-4 -
CASIGLADSSYEQYF TGTGCCAGCATTGGACTAGCGGACAGCTCCTACGAGCAGTACTTC TRBD2 TRBJ2-7 TRBV6-6 -
CASSSIIPEGGTEAFF TGTGCCAGCAGCTCGATCATTCCCGAAGGGGGCACTGAAGCTTTCTTT - TRBJ1-1 TRBV5-6 few
CASSPGQFTDTQYF TGTGCCAGCTCACCGGGACAATTCACAGATACGCAGTATTTT - TRBJ2-3 TRBV18 -
CASSLGFGATNEKLFF TGTGCCAGCAGCTTGGGGTTCGGAGCAACTAATGAAAAACTGTTTTTT - TRBJ1-4 TRBV5-4 once
CASSHRTGNYGYTF TGTGCCAGCAGTCACCGGACAGGAAACTATGGCTACACTTTC TRBD1 TRBJ1-2 TRBV2 once
CASRQVYEQYF TGTGCCAGCAGACAGGTCTACGAGCAGTACTTC - TRBJ2-7 TRBV11-2 -
CASSHYNEQFF TGTGCCAGCAGCCACTACAATGAGCAGTTCTTC - TRBJ2-1 TRBV27 -
CASSLVSGGVGQTQYF TGTGCCAGCAGCTTAGTTAGCGGGGGGGTCGGACAGACCCAGTACTTC TRBD2 TRBJ2-5 TRBV7-8 -
CSVEVWTSGRSYEQYF TGCAGCGTTGAAGTGTGGACTAGCGGGAGGTCCTACGAGCAGTACTTC TRBD2 TRBJ2-7 TRBV29-1 few